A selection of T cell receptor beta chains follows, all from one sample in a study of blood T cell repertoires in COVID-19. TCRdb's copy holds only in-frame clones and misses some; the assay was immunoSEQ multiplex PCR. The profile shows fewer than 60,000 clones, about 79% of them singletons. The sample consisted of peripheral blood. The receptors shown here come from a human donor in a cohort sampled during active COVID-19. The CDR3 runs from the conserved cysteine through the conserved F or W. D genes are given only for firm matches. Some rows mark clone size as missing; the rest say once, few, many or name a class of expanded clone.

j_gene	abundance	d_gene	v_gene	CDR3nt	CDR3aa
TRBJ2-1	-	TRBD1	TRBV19	TGTGCCAGTAGTGCGCCGGGACAGCCCAGCAATGAGCAGTTCTTC	CASSAPGQPSNEQFF
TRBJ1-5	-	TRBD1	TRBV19	TGTGCCAGTAGTGACAGGGTAGGGCAGCCCCAGCATTTT	CASSDRVGQPQHF
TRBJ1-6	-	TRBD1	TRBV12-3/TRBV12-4	TGTGCCAGTCGACAGGGAAATAATTCACCCCTCCACTTT	CASRQGNNSPLHF
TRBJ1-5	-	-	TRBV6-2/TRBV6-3	TGTGCCAGCAGTCCCCTGGACTTCGCTGGGGGCAATCAGCCCCAGCATTTT	CASSPLDFAGGNQPQHF
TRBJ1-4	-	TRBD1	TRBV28	TGTGCCAGCAGTGCGCCTCCGGGACAGGGGGCGGTAGATGAAAAACTGTTTTTT	CASSAPPGQGAVDEKLFF
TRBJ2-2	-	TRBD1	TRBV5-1	TGCGCCAGCAGCTTGAGGACAGGGTACACCGGGGAGCTGTTTTTT	CASSLRTGYTGELFF
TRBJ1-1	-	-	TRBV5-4	TGTGCCAGCAGCTTGGCCGATTCGGGGTTTCGGGGATCTTTCTTT	CASSLADSGFRGSFF
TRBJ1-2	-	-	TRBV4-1	TGCGCCAGCAGCCAAGTCTCGGGTAACTATGGCTACACCTTC	CASSQVSGNYGYTF
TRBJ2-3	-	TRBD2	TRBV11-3	TGTGCCAGCAGTAGCGGGAGTGGGGCAGATACGCAGTATTTT	CASSSGSGADTQYF
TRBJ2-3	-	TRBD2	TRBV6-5	TGTGCCAGCAGTTACTCGTCTAGCGGGAGCACAGATACGCAGTATTTT	CASSYSSSGSTDTQYF
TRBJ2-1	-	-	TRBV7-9	TGTGCCAGTTTACGGGACAACCCCTACAATGAGCAGTTCTTC	CASLRDNPYNEQFF
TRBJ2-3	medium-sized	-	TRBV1	TGCACCAGCAGCCAGCGAGCGGGAGAGGCAGATACGCAGTATTTT	CTSSQRAGEADTQYF
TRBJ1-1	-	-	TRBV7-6	TGTGCCAGCAGCTCAAACCGGGAGCCAGGCGCTGAAGCTTTCTTT	CASSSNREPGAEAFF
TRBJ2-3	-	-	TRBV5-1	TGCGCCAGCAGCTCGCTACCTAGCACAGATACGCAGTATTTT	CASSSLPSTDTQYF
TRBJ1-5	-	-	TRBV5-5	TGTGCCAGCAGCTTGGTCATGGGGGGTCAGCCCCAGCATTTT	CASSLVMGGQPQHF
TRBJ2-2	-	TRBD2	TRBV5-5	TGTGCCAGCAGCGTATTAGCGGGAGAACCCCGGGAGCTGTTTTTT	CASSVLAGEPRELFF
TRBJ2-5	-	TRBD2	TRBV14	TGTGCCAGCAGCCAATGGACTAGCGGGCGGGAGACCCAGTACTTC	CASSQWTSGRETQYF
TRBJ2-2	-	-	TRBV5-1	TGCGCCAGCAGCTTGGTACCGGGGATCACCGGGGAGCTGTTTTTT	CASSLVPGITGELFF
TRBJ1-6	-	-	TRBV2	TGTGCCAGCAGTGAGTCACTATCACCCCTCCACTTT	CASSESLSPLHF
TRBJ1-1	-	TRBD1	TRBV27	TGTGCCAGCAGTTACAGGGGGAAGACTGAAGCTTTCTTT	CASSYRGKTEAFF
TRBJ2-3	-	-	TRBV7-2	TGTGCCAGCAGCTTAGGGCTAGCTTTCACAGATACGCAGTATTTT	CASSLGLAFTDTQYF
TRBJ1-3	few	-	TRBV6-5	TGTGCCAGCAGACAGGCCCTCTTCTCTGGAAACACCATATATTTT	CASRQALFSGNTIYF
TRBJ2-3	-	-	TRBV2	TGTGCCAGCAATGGCGGGACTAGCACAGATACGCAGTATTTT	CASNGGTSTDTQYF